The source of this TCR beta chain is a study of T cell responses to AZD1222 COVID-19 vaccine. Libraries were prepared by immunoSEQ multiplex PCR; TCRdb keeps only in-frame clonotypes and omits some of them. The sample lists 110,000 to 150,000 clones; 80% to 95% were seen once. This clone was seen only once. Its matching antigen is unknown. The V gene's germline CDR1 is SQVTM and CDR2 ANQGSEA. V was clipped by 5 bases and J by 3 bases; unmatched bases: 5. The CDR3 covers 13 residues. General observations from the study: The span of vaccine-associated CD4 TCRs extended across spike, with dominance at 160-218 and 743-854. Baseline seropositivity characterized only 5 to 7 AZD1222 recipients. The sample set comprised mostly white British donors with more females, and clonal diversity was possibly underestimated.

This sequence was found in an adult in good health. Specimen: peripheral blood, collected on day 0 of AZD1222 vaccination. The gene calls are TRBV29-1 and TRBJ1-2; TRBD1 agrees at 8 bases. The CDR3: CSVLLTGDYGYTF. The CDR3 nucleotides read TGCAGCGTTCTACTGACAGGGGACTATGGCTACACCTTC.